A single sample gave rise to the 27 T cell receptor beta chains below, sequenced in a study of radiation and T cells in renal cell carcinoma. Time point meaning: blood 4 weeks post-SBRT, at nephrectomy. As for treatment: 15 Gy SBRT to primary tumor, nephrectomy 4 weeks later. Here immunoSEQ multiplex PCR was the method, and the copy in TCRdb shows in-frame clones only, minus some. The data contain fewer than 200,000 clones, about nine tenths of them singletons. The input for sequencing was blood, taken from a patient whose treatment included radiotherapy and nephrectomy. The receptors derive from a woman aged 45-59 years with renal cell carcinoma.

This clone was detected once. The chain is built from TRBV4-2 and TRBJ2-1, with 11 bases lining up with TRBD1. There are 16 residues in the CDR3. Per the germline V gene, CDR1 is LGHNA and CDR2 is YNFKEQ. V lost 4 bases and J lost 3; bases outside the gene matches: 5. The CDR3 loop reads CASSRSGTGGYNEQFF. The CDR3, as DNA: TGTGCCAGCAGCCGTTCCGGGACAGGGGGCTACAATGAGCAGTTCTTC.

The gene calls are TRBV14 and TRBJ2-2, with D perhaps TRBD2 (6 bases). CDR1 SGHDN and CDR2 FVKESK come from the germline V gene. CDR3 length equals 15 residues. Trimming took off 1 base at V and 3 bases at J, with 9 bases between the two ends. The CDR3 DNA reads TGTGCCAGCAGCCAAGGGCGGGGAGACACCGGGGAGCTGTTTTTT. Residues: CASSQGRGDTGELFF.

The rearrangement links TRBV21-1 to TRBJ2-7; the table calls TRBD1, which could not be checked here. TRBV21-1 is given as a pseudogene. This CDR3 is 14 amino acids long. The CDR3 DNA reads as TGTGCCAGCACCCCCGGGACAAATACCTACGAGCAGTACTTC. This sequence encodes CASTPGTNTYEQYF.

The chain couples TRBV9 to TRBJ2-1; 9 bases fit TRBD2. Germline assignment: CDR1 SGDLS and CDR2 YYNGEE. V lost 4 bases and J lost 7; bases outside the gene matches: 6. This CDR3 has 14 amino acids. CDR3 DNA: TGTGCCAGCAGCTCTGGCGGGGGGGCGAATGAGCAGTTCTTC. This gives the protein CASSSGGGANEQFF. The variable domain in full, with the rest retrieved from reference TRBV9 and TRBJ2-1, is DSGVTQTPKHLITATGQRVTLRCSPRSGDLSVYWYQQSLDQGLQFLIQYYNGEERAKGNILERFSAQQFPDLHSELNLSSLELGDSALYFCASSSGGGANEQFFGPGTRLTVL.

J is TRBJ1-6 and V is TRBV6-1; TRBD1 matches 9 bases. The ends lost 5 bases at V and 11 bases at J; junction bases unmatched: 7. Germline V gene data show CDR1 as MNHNS and CDR2 as SASEGT. The CDR3 totals 14 residues. The CDR3 reads CASSSWDRAAPLHF. Written as DNA, the CDR3 is TGTGCCAGCAGTTCCTGGGACAGGGCGGCACCCCTCCACTTT.

The chain is built from TRBV19 and TRBJ1-2; 7 nucleotides line up with TRBD1. J gave up 5 bases and V 7 bases, and 13 bases lay outside the gene matches. The germline V gene has CDR1 LNHDA and CDR2 SQIVND (reference sequence). The CDR3 is made up of 15 amino acids. The CDR3 DNA sequence: TGTGCCAGTACCCTGACAGGGATTGAACTTTATGGCTACACCTTC. Protein sequence: CASTLTGIELYGYTF.

V gene TRBV7-9 combines with J gene TRBJ1-2; 10 bases are a match to TRBD1. V was clipped by 11 bases and J by 0 bases; unmatched bases: 6. Germline V CDR1 and CDR2: SEHNR, FQNEAQ (reference sequence). The CDR3 length is 14 residues. This CDR3 is CAGGDRGANYGYTF. The CDR3 DNA reads as TGTGCCGGGGGGGACAGGGGAGCTAACTATGGCTACACCTTC.

The chain is built from TRBV7-6 and TRBJ1-1; weak D call: TRBD1 (5 bases). The V gene lost 4 bases and the J gene lost 3 bases, with 12 bases spanning the gap. CDR1 is SGHVS and CDR2 is FNYEAQ in the germline V gene. CDR3 length: 14 residues. The CDR3 DNA is TGTGCCAGCAGCTCAGGCGGGGCCCACACTGAAGCTTTCTTT. This sequence encodes CASSSGGAHTEAFF.

The gene calls are TRBV10-1 and TRBJ1-5; 7 positions match TRBD1. Germline V gives CDR1 WNHNN, CDR2 SYGVQD (reference sequence). This CDR3 comprises 13 residues. V gave up 5 bases and J gave up 4 bases; unmatched junction bases: 2. CDR3 DNA sequence: TGCGCCAGCAGTAACAGGGGTAATCAGCCCCAGCATTTT. This encodes CASSNRGNQPQHF.

V usage is TRBV5-6 and J usage is TRBJ2-1, with a tentative D call TRBD2 (6 bases). Trimming cost V 2 bases and J 4 bases, with 19 bases left between them. There are 17 residues in the CDR3. Germline V lookup: CDR1 SGHDT, CDR2 YYEEEE. The CDR3 sequence is CASSFLSAGRVYNEQFF. DNA for the CDR3: TGTGCCAGCAGCTTTCTTAGCGCGGGGAGAGTTTACAATGAGCAGTTCTTC.

The CDR3 loop reads CASSLGSVRHGGYTF. CDR3 nucleotide sequence: TGTGCCAGCAGCTTGGGGTCCGTGCGGCACGGGGGCTACACCTTC. The chain joins TRBV5-6 to TRBJ1-2; D is unclear. CDR3 length equals 15 residues. Germline loops: CDR1 SGHDT, CDR2 YYEEEE. Between the trimmed V and J ends, which lost 0 bases and 8 bases, there was a span of 17 bases.

The chain uses TRBV6-1 and TRBJ1-1, with 9 bases matching TRBD1. CDR3 length equals 14 residues. Germline CDR1 MNHNS, CDR2 SASEGT. The J segment lost 1 base and the V segment lost 6 bases, leaving 3 bases of the junction unmatched. The DNA for the CDR3 is TGTGCCAGCAGGTTACAGGGGGCGAACACTGAAGCTTTCTTT. Translated: CASRLQGANTEAFF.

This rearrangement joins TRBV6-1 to TRBJ1-4; D gene uncertain. The germline V and J ends were trimmed by 6 bases and 7 bases, with 12 bases remaining between them. This CDR3 is 13 amino acids long. Germline V CDR1 and CDR2: MNHNS, SASEGT. CDR3 loop: CASRMIQGEKLFF. The CDR3 nucleotides are TGTGCCAGCAGGATGATTCAAGGTGAAAAACTGTTTTTT.

The chain recombines TRBV7-2 with TRBJ2-5, with TRBD2 as a possible D gene (7 bases). V lost 6 bases to trimming and J lost 1 base, with 9 bases between them. Germline V gene data show CDR1 as SGHTA and CDR2 as FQGNSA. CDR3 length: 13 amino acids. The CDR3: CASRGGGQETQYF. CDR3 DNA sequence: TGTGCCAGCAGAGGGGGGGGCCAAGAGACCCAGTACTTC.

This clone was seen just once. The gene calls are TRBV27 and TRBJ1-2; TRBD1 might be the D (5 bases). Germline V lookup: CDR1 MNHEY, CDR2 SMNVEV (reference sequence). Trimming took 2 bases from V and 0 from J, leaving 13 bases between them. This CDR3 region has 16 residues. Here the CDR3 reads CASSLRGRQTNYGYTF. DNA of the CDR3: TGTGCCAGCAGTTTACGTGGTAGACAGACTAACTATGGCTACACCTTC.

The chain combines TRBV4-1 with TRBJ1-1; D unclear. The V and J ends lost 6 bases and 0 bases respectively, with 14 bases between them. This CDR3 has 15 residues. The germline CDR1 and CDR2 sequences are MGHRA and YSYEKL. CDR3 bases: TGCGCCAGCAGACGTTCAGGCGGAGTGAACACTGAAGCTTTCTTT. This encodes CASRRSGGVNTEAFF.

This rearrangement joins TRBV7-2 to TRBJ2-7; 8 bases line up with TRBD2. The CDR3 covers 15 residues. V lost 5 bases, J lost 4 bases, and 10 bases stayed unmatched. From germline, CDR1 is SGHTA and CDR2 FQGNSA. CDR3 coding DNA: TGTGCCAGCAGCCCTCCGGGAGGGACTCCTTACGAGCAGTACTTC. It is translated as CASSPPGGTPYEQYF.

V gene TRBV7-2 combines with J gene TRBJ2-2; the D gene is possibly TRBD1 (5 bases). V lost 1 base, J lost 6 bases, and 9 bases lay in between. CDR3 size: 14 residues. Germline V CDR1 and CDR2: SGHTA, FQGNSA. The CDR3 region is CASSLDLGAGELFF. CDR3 in DNA: TGTGCCAGCAGCTTAGACCTAGGGGCCGGGGAGCTGTTTTTT. Full variable domain (rest looked up from reference TRBV7-2 and TRBJ2-2): GAGVSQSPSNKVTEKGKDVELRCDPISGHTALYWYRQSLGQGLEFLIYFQGNSAPDKSGLPSDRFSAERTGGSVSTLTIQRTQQEDSAVYLCASSLDLGAGELFFGEGSRLTVL.

The rearrangement links TRBV7-2 to TRBJ2-7; 11 nucleotides align to TRBD1. This CDR3 contains 15 residues. The germline CDR1 and CDR2 sequences are SGHTA and FQGNSA. The ends lost 4 bases at V and 5 bases at J; junction bases unmatched: 7. The chain's CDR3 is CASSSSRDRGDEQYF. The CDR3 DNA follows: TGTGCCAGCAGCTCGTCCCGGGACAGGGGGGACGAGCAGTACTTC.

This clone has just one count. The rearrangement uses TRBV9 and TRBJ2-7; D not certain. Germline lookup yields CDR1 SGDLS and CDR2 YYNGEE. Trimming shortened V by 4 bases and J by 0 bases, and 11 bases separated the two germline ends. The CDR3 loop spans 14 amino acids. The CDR3 spells CASSPGRYSYEQYF. The DNA for the CDR3 is TGTGCCAGCAGCCCTGGACGCTACTCCTACGAGCAGTACTTC.

The chain recombines TRBV30 with TRBJ1-2; 8 bases align to TRBD1. The germline V gene has CDR1 GTSNPN and CDR2 SVGIG (reference sequence). The CDR3 length is 13 residues. With V trimmed by 0 bases and J by 6 bases, 3 bases remained unmatched. Here the CDR3 DNA reads TGTGCCTGGAGTGTTCAGGGGGCAAATGGCTACACCTTC. It is translated as CAWSVQGANGYTF.

This sequence joins TRBV6-6 and TRBJ1-2; TRBD1 might be the D (5 bases). The CDR3 is made up of 15 amino acids. CDR1 MNHNY and CDR2 SVGAGI come from the germline V gene (reference sequence). With 7 bases removed from V and 6 bases from J, the gap between germline ends came to 21 bases. The CDR3 bases are TGTGCCAGCAAAAGAGAAAGGGGCGCCCGGGATGGCTACACCTTC. Its translation is CASKRERGARDGYTF.

V is TRBV7-9 and J is TRBJ2-1, with 9 nucleotides matching TRBD2. The germline gives CDR1 SEHNR, CDR2 FQNEAQ (reference sequence). CDR3 length equals 16 residues. The ends lost 1 base at V and 9 bases at J; junction bases unmatched: 10. The CDR3 DNA sequence: TGTGCCAGCAGCTTAGACTCTGGCGGGGGGGCCGTTGAGCAGTTCTTC. Translating gives CASSLDSGGGAVEQFF.

This sequence joins TRBV25-1 and TRBJ1-4; TRBD1 matches at 7 bases. The junction had 13 bases not matched to a gene; V was cut back by 5 bases and J by 7 bases. In germline, CDR1 is MGHDK, CDR2 SYGVNS. The CDR3 has 16 residues. The CDR3 region is CASSSWGEGAGEKLFF. Written as DNA, the CDR3 is TGTGCCAGCAGTTCATGGGGAGAGGGGGCGGGTGAAAAACTGTTTTTT.

The V call is TRBV6-6, the J call TRBJ1-1, with 9 bases that match TRBD1. The length of the CDR3 is 15 residues. V dropped 4 bases and J dropped 6; count of bases not matched to a gene: 9. Germline V gene lookup returns CDR1 MNHNY and CDR2 SVGAGI (reference sequence). CDR3 protein: CASSSHGQGSPEAFF. The CDR3 DNA reads as TGTGCCAGCAGTTCCCACGGACAGGGGAGTCCTGAAGCTTTCTTT.

The rearrangement uses TRBV7-9 and TRBJ1-4; 7 bases are shared with TRBD1. Germline V gene lookup returns CDR1 SEHNR and CDR2 FQNEAQ (reference sequence). Germline trimming cut 1 base from V and 0 bases from J; bases unmatched to any gene: 2. This CDR3 is built from 16 residues. CDR3 in amino acids: CASSLGGTATNEKLFF. The DNA for the CDR3 is TGTGCCAGCAGCTTAGGGGGGACAGCAACTAATGAAAAACTGTTTTTT.

This chain uses TRBV2 with TRBJ1-6; the match to TRBD1 covers 9 bases. V lost 6 bases to trimming and J lost 8 bases; unmatched junction nucleotides: 2. The CDR3 sequence is 13 residues long. Germline CDR1 SNHLY, CDR2 FYNNEI. In DNA form, the CDR3 reads TGTGCCAGCAGATGGACAGGGGATTCACCCCTCCACTTT. Residues: CASRWTGDSPLHF.